Below are 23 T cell receptor beta chains sequenced from a single sample in a study of OX40 agonist ivuxolimab in advanced cancers. The table came from immunoSEQ multiplex PCR; TCRdb's copy has only in-frame clones and leaves some out. The data show around 42,000 clones, about 87% seen once. Here the sequenced sample was CD4+ or CD8+ T cells sorted from blood, taken in a trial of the OX40 agonist ivuxolimab. The receptors were sampled from an adult with an advanced solid tumor such as melanoma, head and neck, liver or kidney cancer.

This chain joins TRBV4-1 and TRBJ1-6; no firm D call. Germline V gene sequence: CDR1 MGHRA, CDR2 YSYEKL. CDR3 length: 15 residues. V lost 1 base and J lost 5, with 9 bases in between. The CDR3 sequence is CASSQGNGDNSPLHF. Here the CDR3 DNA reads TGCGCCAGCAGCCAAGGTAATGGAGATAATTCACCCCTCCACTTT.

The V and J genes are TRBV27 and TRBJ2-1, with 7 bases aligning to TRBD2. The CDR3 consists of 12 residues. Germline V gene lookup returns CDR1 MNHEY and CDR2 SMNVEV (reference sequence). J was trimmed by 8 bases and V by 6 bases; bases with no gene match: 4. The CDR3 sequence is CASSLGGDEQFF. CDR3 bases: TGTGCCAGCAGCCTTGGGGGGGATGAGCAGTTCTTC.

This clone was counted once. The chain couples TRBV28 to TRBJ2-7; D possibly uses TRBD1 or TRBD2 (6 bases each). Trimming shortened V by 2 bases and J by 0 bases, and 14 bases separated the two germline ends. The CDR3 runs to 16 residues. The germline gives CDR1 MDHEN, CDR2 SYDVKM. CDR3 coding DNA: TGTGCCAGCAGTTTAACCCCGGGGGACATCTCCTACGAGCAGTACTTC. Encoded protein: CASSLTPGDISYEQYF.

The rearrangement uses TRBV9 and TRBJ1-1; no definite D call. Germline CDR1 reads SGDLS; CDR2 reads YYNGEE. Trimming removed 3 bases from V and 1 base from J, with 7 bases in between. This CDR3 is 13 amino acids long. The CDR3 coding sequence is TGTGCCAGCAGCGACTCGCAGAACACTGAAGCTTTCTTT. The encoded protein is CASSDSQNTEAFF. Full variable domain (missing parts from reference TRBV9 and TRBJ1-1): DSGVTQTPKHLITATGQRVTLRCSPRSGDLSVYWYQQSLDQGLQFLIQYYNGEERAKGNILERFSAQQFPDLHSELNLSSLELGDSALYFCASSDSQNTEAFFGQGTRLTVV.

The CDR3 coding sequence is TGTGCCAGCAGCGCCGCGGGAGGGCCCGACGAGCAGTACTTC. Translated, it gives CASSAAGGPDEQYF. The chain combines TRBV9 with TRBJ2-7; 9 nucleotides match TRBD2. Germline-derived CDR1 and CDR2 are SGDLS and YYNGEE. V shed 3 bases, J shed 5 bases, and the junction held 6 bases outside the gene matches. The CDR3 consists of 14 residues.

This clone was seen just once. The rearrangement links TRBV7-9 to TRBJ1-3, with D perhaps matching TRBD1 (6 bases). In germline, CDR1 is SEHNR, CDR2 FQNEAQ (reference sequence). CDR3 length: 11 amino acids. V gave up 11 bases and J gave up 2 bases, with 7 bases separating them. CDR3: CAWTAGNTIYF. Written as DNA, the CDR3 is TGTGCCTGGACAGCTGGAAACACCATATATTTT. The variable domain in full, with the rest retrieved from reference TRBV7-9 and TRBJ1-3, is DTGVSQNPRHKITKRGQNVTFRCDPISEHNRLYWYRQTLGQGPEFLTYFQNEAQLEKSRLLSDRFSAERPKGSFSTLEIQRTEQGDSAMYLCAWTAGNTIYFGEGSWLTVV.

The gene calls are TRBV10-3 and TRBJ2-7; TRBD2 matches at 10 bases. V was clipped by 7 bases and J by 4 bases; unmatched bases: 7. The CDR3 spans 14 residues. Germline V gives CDR1 ENHRY, CDR2 SYGVKD. In nucleotides, the CDR3 is TGTGCCATCAACTCCGGGACTAGCGTTTACGAGCAGTACTTC. Translated: CAINSGTSVYEQYF.

This clone was seen a single time. The chain joins TRBV4-1 to TRBJ1-1, with D perhaps matching TRBD1 (5 bases). Germline CDR1 is MGHRA and CDR2 is YSYEKL. Trimming pared 0 bases from V and 10 bases from J, leaving 15 bases between. This CDR3 is 14 amino acids long. Here the CDR3 reads CASSQDQDTNLAFF. The CDR3 coding sequence is TGCGCCAGCAGCCAAGACCAGGACACAAACCTAGCTTTCTTT.

The sample holds a few counts of this clone. V usage is TRBV6-4 and J usage is TRBJ2-3; TRBD2 agrees at 9 bases. CDR3 length equals 14 residues. Trimming cost V 4 bases and J 3 bases; bases outside gene matches: 2. Germline CDR1 MRHNA, CDR2 SNTAGT. Here the CDR3 reads CASSGTSETDTQYF. CDR3 nucleotides: TGTGCCAGCAGTGGGACTAGCGAAACAGATACGCAGTATTTT.

The V call is TRBV28, the J call TRBJ2-7; no reliable D call. The ends were cut back, 2 bases at V and 2 bases at J, with 7 bases in the middle. The length of the CDR3 is 13 residues. CDR1 is MDHEN and CDR2 is SYDVKM in the germline V gene. The CDR3 loop reads CASSLSKTYEQYF. CDR3 coding DNA: TGTGCCAGCAGTTTAAGTAAGACCTACGAGCAGTACTTC.

The rearrangement links TRBV9 to TRBJ2-1; 9 bases align to TRBD2. V trimming: 2 bases; J trimming: 3 bases; junction bases outside the gene matches: 9. The germline V gene has CDR1 SGDLS and CDR2 YYNGEE. The CDR3 spans 17 residues. The CDR3 here is CASSVGSSGRGYNEQFF. The CDR3 bases are TGTGCCAGCAGCGTCGGGAGTAGCGGGAGAGGCTACAATGAGCAGTTCTTC.

The CDR3 region has the DNA TGTGCCACCGGTCGGGTCACCAATTCACCCCTCCACTTT. It encodes CATGRVTNSPLHF. The chain uses TRBV2 and TRBJ1-6; D is unresolved. Germline values: CDR1 SNHLY, CDR2 FYNNEI. V was shortened by 10 bases and J by 7 bases, with 14 bases between the two germline ends. The CDR3 consists of 13 residues.

This chain connects TRBV2 to TRBJ1-1, with D unclear. Germline assignment: CDR1 SNHLY and CDR2 FYNNEI. CDR3 size: 16 residues. Trimming took 4 bases from V and 3 from J, leaving 18 bases between them. The CDR3 reads CASSGHIEKGYTEAFF. CDR3 sequence (DNA): TGTGCCAGCAGTGGCCACATCGAGAAGGGATACACTGAAGCTTTCTTT. The full variable domain, rest sourced from reference TRBV2 and TRBJ1-1, is EPEVTQTPSHQVTQMGQEVILRCVPISNHLYFYWYRQILGQKVEFLVSFYNNEISEKSEIFDDQFSVERPDGSNFTLKIRSTKLEDSAMYFCASSGHIEKGYTEAFFGQGTRLTVV.

In nucleotides, the CDR3 is TGTGCCAGCAGTTCTAGGGGAATGGGCAATACCTACGAGCAGTACTTC. This encodes CASSSRGMGNTYEQYF. This chain connects TRBV28 to TRBJ2-7, with D possibly TRBD1 on 5 matching bases. The length of the CDR3 is 16 residues. The V end was cut by 4 bases, the J end by 2 bases, with 18 bases between. In germline, CDR1 is MDHEN, CDR2 SYDVKM.

This sequence joins TRBV27 and TRBJ2-1, with D perhaps given as TRBD1 or TRBD2 (5 bases each). The V end lost 5 bases, the J end lost 3 bases, and 20 bases lay between the germline ends. CDR3 length: 17 residues. CDR1 is MNHEY and CDR2 is SMNVEV in the germline V gene (reference sequence). DNA for the CDR3: TGTGCCAGCAGTCGAAACCTCCGGGACCTATACTACAATGAGCAGTTCTTC. Protein: CASSRNLRDLYYNEQFF.

This sequence joins TRBV28 and TRBJ1-1, with D hard to call. This CDR3 has 13 amino acids. Germline assignment: CDR1 MDHEN and CDR2 SYDVKM. V shed 3 bases and J shed 1 base, with 6 bases lying between them. The DNA for the CDR3 is TGTGCCAGCAGTTTGTACAAGAACACTGAAGCTTTCTTT. Its protein is CASSLYKNTEAFF. Based on the CDR3 plus reference TRBV28 and TRBJ1-1, the full variable domain is DVKVTQSSRYLVKRTGEKVFLECVQDMDHENMFWYRQDPGLGLRLIYFSYDVKMKEKGDIPEGYSVSREKKERFSLILESASTNQTSMYLCASSLYKNTEAFFGQGTRLTVV.

This rearrangement joins TRBV6-5 to TRBJ1-1, with a tentative D call TRBD1 (5 bases). Trimming shortened V by 0 bases and J by 7 bases, and 12 bases separated the two germline ends. Per the germline V gene, CDR1 is MNHEY and CDR2 is SVGAGI. The CDR3 length is 14 residues. The CDR3 here is CASSYSEGAGEAFF. CDR3 DNA: TGTGCCAGCAGTTACTCGGAAGGGGCGGGTGAAGCTTTCTTT.

The chain is built from TRBV6-4 and TRBJ2-1, with 7 bases that match TRBD2. The CDR3 is made up of 15 amino acids. Looked up from germline, CDR1 is MRHNA and CDR2 is SNTAGT. Losses at the gene ends were 0 bases for V and 8 bases for J; bases not matched to a gene: 7. The CDR3 region is CASSDSGGTVDEQFF. Here the CDR3 DNA reads TGTGCCAGCAGTGACTCGGGGGGGACCGTAGATGAGCAGTTCTTC.

The sample holds a few counts of this clone. The J gene is TRBJ1-1, the V gene TRBV11-2; D not certain. The CDR3 loop spans 17 amino acids. The germline gives CDR1 SGHAT, CDR2 FQNNGV. The V end was cut by 7 bases, the J end by 0 bases, with 21 bases between. CDR3 sequence: CASNLFTLRVLNTEAFF. CDR3 DNA: TGTGCCAGCAACCTCTTCACCCTTCGGGTGTTGAACACTGAAGCTTTCTTT.

V gene TRBV9 combines with J gene TRBJ2-5; D remains ambiguous. The CDR3 is made up of 11 amino acids. The germline V gene has CDR1 SGDLS and CDR2 YYNGEE. Trimming took 0 bases from V and 6 from J, leaving 3 bases between them. The CDR3 is CASSVGQTQYF. CDR3 nucleotides: TGTGCCAGCAGCGTAGGACAGACCCAGTACTTC. The full variable domain, in which reference TRBV9 and TRBJ2-5 provide the parts outside the CDR3, is DSGVTQTPKHLITATGQRVTLRCSPRSGDLSVYWYQQSLDQGLQFLIQYYNGEERAKGNILERFSAQQFPDLHSELNLSSLELGDSALYFCASSVGQTQYFGPGTRLLVL.

The count of this clone is one. The chain carries TRBV29-1 and TRBJ2-7; either TRBD1 or TRBD2 may fit D (5 bases each). Trimming pared 5 bases from V and 6 bases from J, leaving 14 bases between. There are 12 residues in the CDR3. CDR1 and CDR2 (germline): SQVTM, ANQGSEA. The CDR3 reads CSVLSSGPEQYF. CDR3 DNA sequence: TGCAGCGTTCTCAGCTCGGGACCCGAGCAGTACTTC.

The chain has TRBV28 and TRBJ2-2; 10 bases align to TRBD1. The V gene's germline CDR1 is MDHEN and CDR2 SYDVKM. The CDR3 runs to 17 residues. V lost 2 bases to trimming and J lost 3 bases; unmatched junction nucleotides: 6. CDR3 nucleotide sequence: TGTGCCAGCAGTTTAGATGGGGACAGGGGCTACACCGGGGAGCTGTTTTTT. It codes for CASSLDGDRGYTGELFF.

There are a few counts of this clone. The chain couples TRBV5-5 to TRBJ1-2; D is undetermined. Germline lookup yields CDR1 SGHKS and CDR2 YYEKEE (reference sequence). The CDR3 covers 14 residues. V lost 0 bases, J lost 3 bases, and 9 bases lay in between. The CDR3 sequence is CASSLDIGDYGYTF. CDR3 in DNA: TGTGCCAGCAGCTTGGACATCGGTGACTATGGCTACACCTTC.